One T cell receptor beta chain is described in this entry. Its antigen remains unidentified. This CDR3 spans 15 amino acids. CDR1 and CDR2 from the germline V gene are MDHEN and SYDVKM. The data are from a study of T cells expressing NK-cell markers. Synthesis of TCR beta cDNA relied on 5'RACE template switching carrying UMIs. With the 5' RACE reads reprocessed, TCRdb shows one record per CDR3 protein and no DNA. In all, the sample yields 450,000 to 600,000 distinct CDR3 sequences. Regarding the study as a whole: The study did not resolve the HCMV specificity of expanded NKG2C+ T cell clones.

The V gene is TRBV28, the J gene TRBJ1-5. Source material: blood T cells: a sorted CD56 or NKG2C T cell subset, CD4+ or CD8+ T cells, or bulk PBMC T cells (not recorded which). This TCR was recovered from a man between 18 and 29 years old in good health. Here the CDR3 reads CASSWGRTGYQPQHF.